The 30 T cell receptor beta chains in this list originate from one sample, sequenced in a study of T cells in Graves' hyperthyroidism and ophthalmopathy. TCR beta CDR3 sequences were amplified from RNA transcripts. The TCR CDR3 first-round RT-PCR relied on the HTBI primer set. TCRdb analysed the multiplex PCR reads with MiXCR anew, one entry per CDR3 protein. The table has 650,000 to 850,000 distinct CDR3 sequences, approximately 19% seen once. Sequenced material: blood. Receptors originate from a woman in her forties or fifties with Graves' hyperthyroidism that later progressed to Graves' ophthalmopathy.

At least ten counts were recorded for this clonotype. The chain recombines TRBV11-2 with TRBJ1-2; 9 positions agree with TRBD1. With V trimmed by 4 bases and J by 7 bases, 1 base remained unmatched. Germline loops: CDR1 SGHAT, CDR2 FQNNGV. The CDR3 is made up of 12 amino acids. The CDR3 DNA follows: TGTGCCAGCAGCTCGGACAGGGGTGGCTACACCTTC. It encodes CASSSDRGGYTF.

This clonotype has at least ten counts. This chain connects TRBV7-3 to TRBJ2-1, with D perhaps matching TRBD1 (6 bases). The V end lost 1 base, the J end lost 3 bases, and 13 bases lay between the germline ends. This CDR3 spans 16 amino acids. Germline CDR1 and CDR2: SGHTA and FQGTGA. The CDR3 DNA follows: TGTGCCAGCAGCTTAAGATCCGGGGACAACTACAATGAGCAGTTCTTC. It specifies CASSLRSGDNYNEQFF.

The chain carries TRBV19 and TRBJ1-2, with 7 bases fitting TRBD1. The CDR3 is made up of 15 amino acids. V lost 7 bases and J lost 4; bases outside the gene matches: 12. Germline values: CDR1 LNHDA, CDR2 SQIVND (reference sequence). As DNA, the CDR3 is TGTGCCAGTACTAAAGAGGGGGCGCTTCGCTATGGCTACACCTTC. Its translation: CASTKEGALRYGYTF.

Remarks on this clonotype: One base away lies a much larger clone, so this may be a sequencing read error. This chain links TRBV12-3 or TRBV12-4 with TRBJ2-3; D tentatively reads TRBD1 or TRBD2 (5 bases each). This CDR3 spans 12 amino acids. The CDR3 DNA reads as TGTGCCAACAGTATTTCAGGGACTACGCAGTATTTT. It specifies CANSISGTTQYF.

This clonotype came up many times. The chain employs TRBV12-3 or TRBV12-4 and TRBJ1-6; 9 bases align to TRBD1. This CDR3 spans 15 amino acids. The J segment lost 7 bases and the V segment lost 5 bases, leaving 6 bases of the junction unmatched. In DNA form, the CDR3 reads TGTGCCAGCAGTAAAGGGACAGGGAGGAATTCACCCCTCCACTTT. This encodes CASSKGTGRNSPLHF.

This clonotype was seen repeatedly, ten times or more. This chain uses TRBV5-1 with TRBJ2-7; D might be TRBD1 (6 bases). The CDR3 sequence is 16 residues long. V dropped 0 bases and J dropped 3 bases, with 16 bases sitting between them. CDR1 SGHRS and CDR2 YFSETQ come from the germline V gene. CDR3 residues: CASSLGLLGQGYEQYF. As DNA, the CDR3 is TGCGCCAGCAGCTTGGGGTTGCTGGGACAAGGCTACGAGCAGTACTTC. The full variable domain, completed using reference TRBV5-1 and TRBJ2-7, is KAGVTQTPRYLIKTRGQQVTLSCSPISGHRSVSWYQQTPGQGLQFLFEYFSETQRNKGNFPGRFSGRQFSNSRSEMNVSTLELGDSALYLCASSLGLLGQGYEQYFGPGTRLTVT.

This clonotype has a handful of counts. The chain is built from TRBV4-2 and TRBJ2-7; TRBD1 matches at 8 bases. This CDR3 has 13 amino acids. Germline lookup yields CDR1 LGHNA and CDR2 YNFKEQ. J lost 6 bases, V lost 1 base, and 2 bases had no gene match. CDR3 bases: TGTGCCAGCAGCCAAGGTGACAGGGGCGAGCAGTACTTC. This sequence encodes CASSQGDRGEQYF.

In its sample, this clonotype was seen many times. The chain has TRBV30 and TRBJ1-1; TRBD1 aligns across 8 bases. CDR1 is GTSNPN and CDR2 is SVGIG in the germline V gene (reference sequence). V shed 5 bases, J shed 9 bases, and the junction held 5 bases outside the gene matches. This CDR3 has 11 amino acids. CDR3 region: CAWDRGQKAFF. The CDR3 DNA follows: TGTGCCTGGGACAGGGGCCAGAAAGCTTTCTTT.

This clonotype was detected ten times or more. The rearrangement uses TRBV3-1 and TRBJ2-1, with D maybe TRBD1 (6 bases). CDR1 is LGHDT and CDR2 is YNNKEL in the germline V gene (reference sequence). CDR3 length: 15 amino acids. Trimming cost V 1 base and J 6 bases, with 13 bases left between them. The CDR3 nucleotides are TGTGCCAGCAGCCAAGTTACAGGGTTCAGCAATGAGCAGTTCTTC. It codes for CASSQVTGFSNEQFF.

The chain is built from TRBV24-1 and TRBJ1-2; 12 bases agree with TRBD1. The V gene's germline CDR1 is KGHDR and CDR2 SFDVKD. The ends lost 5 bases at V and 6 bases at J; junction bases unmatched: 18. This CDR3 is built from 19 residues. CDR3 nucleotide sequence: TGTGCCACCAGTGCGCCAAGAGCCGGGACAGGGGGCCCACTAAATGGCTACACCTTC. Residues: CATSAPRAGTGGPLNGYTF.

The chain recombines TRBV7-2 with TRBJ2-1; 7 nucleotides match TRBD2. With 4 bases clipped from V and 3 bases from J, the junction kept 6 bases outside the gene matches. Germline assignment: CDR1 SGHTA and CDR2 FQGNSA. The CDR3 covers 15 residues. The CDR3 bases are TGTGCCAGCAGCTCCTCCGGGACTAACTACAATGAGCAGTTCTTC. Translating gives CASSSSGTNYNEQFF.

This clonotype showed up just a few times. The chain recombines TRBV5-1 with TRBJ1-1; no clear D gene. This CDR3 is 12 amino acids long. Germline V gene data show CDR1 as SGHRS and CDR2 as YFSETQ. Trimming took 4 bases from V and 2 from J, leaving 6 bases between them. CDR3 coding DNA: TGCGCCAGCAGCATTAAAAACACTGAAGCTTTCTTT. This codes for CASSIKNTEAFF.

The sample holds many counts of this clonotype. The chain carries TRBV5-1 and TRBJ2-1; unclear D gene. The CDR3 length is 14 residues. The V end lost 4 bases, the J end lost 0 bases, and 8 bases lay between the germline ends. Germline V CDR1 and CDR2: SGHRS, YFSETQ. The CDR3 is CASSVQSSYNEQFF. CDR3 bases: TGCGCCAGCAGCGTCCAGAGCTCCTACAATGAGCAGTTCTTC.

The V call is TRBV12-3 or TRBV12-4, the J call TRBJ1-2; 8 bases map to TRBD1. The CDR3 has 12 residues. The ends lost 5 bases at V and 14 bases at J; junction bases unmatched: 10. The CDR3 DNA reads as TGTGCCAGCAGTCTAAGGACAGGGTTTTTGACCTTC. This codes for CASSLRTGFLTF.

This clonotype was seen more than once but under ten times. The chain employs TRBV20-1 and TRBJ2-5; D not resolved. Germline CDR1 DFQATT, CDR2 SNEGSKA (reference sequence). V lost 6 bases to trimming and J lost 4 bases, with 12 bases between them. The CDR3 covers 12 residues. CDR3: CSATLRRETQYF. Here the CDR3 DNA reads TGCAGTGCCACCCTACGTCGAGAGACCCAGTACTTC.

The CDR3: CASRRTGTGPQHF. CDR3 in DNA: TGTGCCAGCAGACGGACAGGTACGGGGCCCCAGCATTTT. The rearrangement joins TRBV28 to TRBJ1-5; 7 bases line up with TRBD1. Trimming removed 6 bases from V and 9 bases from J; junction bases left unmatched: 8. This CDR3 has 13 residues. Per germline, CDR1 MDHEN and CDR2 SYDVKM.

This clonotype appeared a few times. The V gene is TRBV6-1, the J gene TRBJ1-2; D may be TRBD1 (5 bases). Germline loops: CDR1 MNHNS, CDR2 SASEGT. Trimming removed 3 bases from V and 0 bases from J, with 11 bases in between. The CDR3 consists of 15 residues. The CDR3 nucleotides read TGTGCCAGCAGTGAGGCGGACACCCCTAACTATGGCTACACCTTC. It codes for CASSEADTPNYGYTF.

V is TRBV15 and J is TRBJ2-5, with 9 bases matching TRBD1. Germline CDR1 and CDR2: LNHNV and YYDKDF (reference sequence). The trim removed 9 bases at V and 5 bases at J, leaving 7 bases unmatched. The CDR3 loop spans 13 amino acids. The CDR3 DNA follows: TGTGCCACGACCGGGACAGGGTTGGAGACCCAGTACTTC. It specifies CATTGTGLETQYF.

This chain uses TRBV6-1 with TRBJ1-6, with D tentatively TRBD1 (6 bases). V lost 5 bases, J lost 4 bases, and 12 bases lay in between. The CDR3 is made up of 15 amino acids. Germline V gives CDR1 MNHNS, CDR2 SASEGT. The CDR3 here is CASSTADSYNSPLHF. CDR3 nucleotides: TGTGCCAGCAGTACCGCGGACAGTTATAATTCACCCCTCCACTTT.

Notes on this clonotype: A read error is possible here, since a much larger clone lies one base away. The V call is TRBV3-1, the J call TRBJ1-1; 9 bases are a match to TRBD1. Germline assignment: CDR1 LGHDT and CDR2 YNNKEL (reference sequence). The CDR3 totals 14 residues. CDR3 sequence reads: CASSQEGGTGKAIF. In DNA, the CDR3 is TGTGCCAGCAGCCAAGAGGGGGGGACAGGGAAAGCTATCTTT. The whole variable domain, remainder taken from reference TRBV3-1 and TRBJ1-1, is DTAVSQTPKYLVTQMGNDKSIKCEQNLGHDTMYWYKQDSKKFLKIMFSYNNKELIINETVPNRFSPKSPDKAHLNLHINSLELGDSAVYFCASSQEGGTGKAIFGQGTRLTVV.

V usage is TRBV20-1 and J usage is TRBJ2-3; D not certain. Germline loops: CDR1 DFQATT, CDR2 SNEGSKA (reference sequence). V lost 6 bases and J lost 0, with 7 bases in between. The CDR3 is made up of 12 amino acids. The CDR3 nucleotides are TGCAGTGCGGACCACAGCACAGATACGCAGTATTTT. Translation: CSADHSTDTQYF.

This clonotype has a handful of counts. The chain employs TRBV19 and TRBJ1-5, with 7 positions matching TRBD1. Germline V gives CDR1 LNHDA, CDR2 SQIVND (reference sequence). Trimming cost V 6 bases and J 5 bases; bases outside gene matches: 7. This CDR3 has 14 amino acids. CDR3 sequence (DNA): TGTGCCAGTAGAAAGCGGGACAGAGATCAGCCCCAGCATTTT. As protein: CASRKRDRDQPQHF. Full variable domain (missing parts from reference TRBV19 and TRBJ1-5): DGGITQSPKYLFRKEGQNVTLSCEQNLNHDAMYWYRQDPGQGLRLIYYSQIVNDFQKGDIAEGYSVSREKKESFPLTVTSAQKNPTAFYLCASRKRDRDQPQHFGDGTRLSIL.

For this clonotype: The conserved phenylalanine or tryptophan is not found at the CDR3 terminus, so this likely reflects a read error. The chain links TRBV19 to TRBJ2-2; a possible D gene is TRBD1 (5 bases). Trimming left V 5 bases short and J 8 bases short, with 12 bases between. The CDR3 is 13 amino acids. From germline, CDR1 is LNHDA and CDR2 SQIVND (reference sequence). CDR3 in amino acids: CASSGHRSGELFL. In nucleotides, the CDR3 is TGTGCCAGTAGTGGACATCGGAGTGGGGAGCTGTTTCTT.

The table lists this clonotype with a count of one. This chain joins TRBV29-1 and TRBJ1-3; D gene ambiguous. CDR1 is SQVTM, CDR2 ANQGSEA, per germline. The CDR3 totals 15 residues. The V gene lost 1 base and the J gene lost 7 bases, with 17 bases spanning the gap. CDR3 amino acids: CSVEASLLHGNTIYF. As DNA, the CDR3 is TGCAGCGTTGAAGCCAGCCTTTTACATGGGAACACCATATATTTT.

There are many counts of this clonotype. The rearrangement links TRBV2 to TRBJ1-1; D perhaps matches TRBD1 (6 bases). Germline V CDR1 and CDR2: SNHLY, FYNNEI. V was pared by 9 bases and J by 4 bases, with 21 bases between. The CDR3 contains 15 residues. CDR3 region: CARDHRYRAGTEAFF. The CDR3 DNA reads TGTGCCAGGGACCACCGATACAGGGCAGGCACTGAAGCTTTCTTT.

This clonotype has just one count. The J gene is TRBJ1-1, the V gene TRBV30; weak D call: TRBD1 (5 bases). Germline V gives CDR1 GTSNPN, CDR2 SVGIG (reference sequence). The germline V and J ends were trimmed by 5 bases and 3 bases, with 13 bases remaining between them. This CDR3 has 13 amino acids. The CDR3 DNA follows: TGTGCCTGGGATGACGCGGGGGACACTGAAGCTTTCTTT. Translation: CAWDDAGDTEAFF.

The genes are TRBV20-1 and TRBJ2-3; D possibly corresponds to TRBD1 (6 bases). Trimming stripped 6 bases from V and 1 base from J, with 29 bases between. Looked up from germline, CDR1 is DFQATT and CDR2 is SNEGSKA (reference sequence). CDR3 length: 19 residues. CDR3 in amino acids: CSAGLVFAGALAGTDTQYF. For the CDR3, the DNA is TGCAGTGCGGGGCTGGTCTTTGCAGGGGCATTGGCTGGCACAGATACGCAGTATTTT.

This clonotype was seen a handful of times. CDR3 nucleotides: TGCAGTGCGGGGGGGGCCTTTCCTGGAAACACCATATATTTT. This translates into CSAGGAFPGNTIYF. This chain joins TRBV20-1 and TRBJ1-3, with TRBD1 as a possible D gene (6 bases). The CDR3 has 14 amino acids. The V and J ends lost 6 bases and 2 bases respectively, with 14 bases between them. Per germline, CDR1 DFQATT and CDR2 SNEGSKA (reference sequence).

The V and J genes are TRBV5-1 and TRBJ2-2, with D unclear. The CDR3 covers 14 residues. V was shortened by 2 bases and J by 6 bases, with 11 bases between the two germline ends. The V gene's germline CDR1 is SGHRS and CDR2 YFSETQ. The CDR3 region has the DNA TGCGCCAGCAGCTTCACTGCAAACCCCGGGGAGCTGTTTTTT. This encodes CASSFTANPGELFF.

This clonotype was seen many times. V is TRBV5-1 and J is TRBJ2-1; D possibly corresponds to TRBD2 (5 bases). Trimming took off 0 bases at V and 10 bases at J, with 14 bases between the two ends. The CDR3 sequence is 14 residues long. Germline V CDR1 and CDR2: SGHRS, YFSETQ. The CDR3 DNA reads TGCGCCAGCAGCTTGGGGCTAGCACCCAGGGAGCAGTTCTTC. Amino acids: CASSLGLAPREQFF.